This TCR beta chain originates from a study of CD8 T cells in ankylosing spondylitis. Study-wide results and caveats: Earlier literature documents some of the motif variants in reactive arthritis synovial fluid and blood. It appeared that ankylosing spondylitis blood was characterized by a TCR beta motif of several highly homologous variants.

Each TCR beta library was made by quantitative 5'-RACE that incorporated molecular barcodes. TCRdb independently ran MiXCR on the 5' RACE reads; one entry per CDR3 protein. Of around 250,000 distinct CDR3 sequences detected, roughly 18% appear once; the ten largest clones hold around 30%. CDR1 is SGHRS and CDR2 is YFSETQ in the germline V gene. Trimming at V came to 3 bases and at J to 0 bases, leaving 5 bases not matched to a gene. This CDR3 has 16 amino acids. The table lists this clonotype with a few counts. The antigen remains unidentified. V gene TRBV5-1 combines with J gene TRBJ2-7, with 11 bases that match TRBD1. The sequenced sample consisted of blood, either unsorted or a sorted T cell fraction (not recorded which). This clonotype was sampled from a male donor with ankylosing spondylitis or in good health (not recorded which). The CDR3: CASSSLGQGASYEQYF. DNA of the CDR3: TGCGCCAGCAGCTCACTAGGACAGGGGGCCTCCTACGAGCAGTACTTC.